This T cell receptor (beta chain) was sequenced during a study of early T cells in non-severe SARS-CoV-2 infection. General study findings and limits: VDJdb matching skewed toward anti-spike CD8 responses, missing private and CD4 specificities.

This clonotype was seen at least ten times. Its cognate antigen is unknown. Attached unique molecular identifiers marked individual cDNA molecules. TCRdb itself ran the 5' RACE reads through MiXCR, one entry per CDR3 protein. The sample has roughly 18,000 distinct CDR3 sequences, under 6.5% seen once. The CDR3 loop spans 15 amino acids. J lost 5 bases, V lost 4 bases, and 6 bases had no gene match. CDR1 and CDR2 from the germline V gene are MNHEY and SVGEGT. The chain has TRBV6-2 or TRBV6-3 and TRBJ2-2, with TRBD2 matching 8 bases. The TCR originated in an adult who was a healthcare worker with PCR-confirmed SARS-CoV-2 infection or an uninfected control (not recorded which). The sequenced sample consisted of whole blood. This CDR3 is CASSLAGPSTGELFF. For the CDR3, the DNA is TGTGCCAGCAGTTTAGCGGGACCGTCGACCGGGGAGCTGTTTTTT.